Following are 10 T cell receptor beta chains from one sample sequenced in a study of beta chain features in type 1 diabetes. Findings and caveats of the study: Moderate yet significant TCRB CDR3 shortening was seen in Type 1 diabetes patients in all four CD4+ subsets.

Expressed TCRB transcripts were sequenced, since all the RNA that had been isolated was reverse transcribed. Sequenced by immunoSEQ multiplex PCR; TCRdb stores in-frame clones only, minus some. The sample includes around 250,000 clones, approximately 24% seen only once; the top ten take around 0.013%. These receptors are not linked to any known antigen. The sequenced sample was naive CD4+ T cells from blood. These receptors were taken from a woman aged 25 to 39 with type 1 diabetes.

The V and J genes are TRBV5-1 and TRBJ2-1, with 13 nucleotides matching TRBD2. V lost 4 bases, J lost 3 bases, and 7 bases stayed unmatched. The CDR3 covers 17 residues. CDR1 is SGHRS, CDR2 YFSETQ, per germline. CDR3 protein: CASSTGWTSGSYNEQFF. In DNA, the CDR3 is TGCGCCAGCAGCACCGGATGGACTAGCGGGAGCTACAATGAGCAGTTCTTC.

This clone was observed a handful of times. This sequence joins TRBV14 and TRBJ2-7; D gene unclear. Germline V gene lookup returns CDR1 SGHDN and CDR2 FVKESK. The CDR3 runs to 12 residues. The ends were cut back, 3 bases at V and 3 bases at J, with 6 bases in the middle. The CDR3 loop reads CASSQRSYEQYF. In nucleotides, the CDR3 is TGTGCCAGCAGCCAGAGGAGCTACGAGCAGTACTTC.

V gene TRBV27 combines with J gene TRBJ2-5; D perhaps matches TRBD2 (5 bases). The ends were cut back, 9 bases at V and 3 bases at J, with 11 bases in the middle. Per the germline V gene, CDR1 is MNHEY and CDR2 is SMNVEV (reference sequence). The CDR3 has 12 residues. CDR3 DNA: TGTGCCAGATCTTTCGGGGAAGAGACCCAGTACTTC. This sequence encodes CARSFGEETQYF.

The chain uses TRBV2 and TRBJ2-1; 7 nucleotides line up with TRBD1. Unmatched junction bases numbered 3, after V lost 7 bases and J lost 6 bases. This CDR3 is built from 12 residues. From germline, CDR1 is SNHLY and CDR2 FYNNEI. Here the CDR3 DNA reads TGTGCCAGCACCGGGACAGTCAATGAGCAGTTCTTC. Protein sequence: CASTGTVNEQFF.

This clone was detected a few times. This chain connects TRBV5-1 to TRBJ2-1; D unresolved. Germline assignment: CDR1 SGHRS and CDR2 YFSETQ. V gave up 0 bases and J gave up 3 bases, with 16 bases separating them. The CDR3 is 17 residues long. The CDR3 spells CASSLVLRQASYNEQFF. CDR3 nucleotide sequence: TGCGCCAGCAGCTTGGTTCTTCGCCAGGCCAGCTACAATGAGCAGTTCTTC.

The chain uses TRBV30 and TRBJ2-7; the D gene is possibly TRBD1 (5 bases). CDR3 length: 12 residues. Deletions cut 2 bases from V and 5 bases from J, with 10 bases between. Germline assignment: CDR1 GTSNPN and CDR2 SVGIG (reference sequence). In DNA form, the CDR3 reads TGTGCCTGGAGTAAGGGGAACCACGAGCAGTACTTC. Amino acid sequence: CAWSKGNHEQYF.

V usage is TRBV19 and J usage is TRBJ2-5, with 9 bases lining up with TRBD2. Per the germline V gene, CDR1 is LNHDA and CDR2 is SQIVND (reference sequence). With V trimmed by 7 bases and J by 2 bases, 5 bases remained unmatched. There are 14 residues in the CDR3. This chain's CDR3 is CASNPTSGQETQYF. Here the CDR3 DNA reads TGTGCCAGTAACCCGACTAGCGGACAAGAGACCCAGTACTTC. Full variable domain (rest looked up from reference TRBV19 and TRBJ2-5): DGGITQSPKYLFRKEGQNVTLSCEQNLNHDAMYWYRQDPGQGLRLIYYSQIVNDFQKGDIAEGYSVSREKKESFPLTVTSAQKNPTAFYLCASNPTSGQETQYFGPGTRLLVL.

V usage is TRBV29-1 and J usage is TRBJ2-7, with a tentative D call TRBD1 (6 bases). Trimming removed 5 bases at V and 3 bases at J, with 8 bases between. Germline values: CDR1 SQVTM, CDR2 ANQGSEA. The CDR3 contains 11 residues. CDR3 DNA: TGCAGCGTTTCGGACAGCTACGAGCAGTACTTC. Residues: CSVSDSYEQYF.

This clone has more than one count but fewer than ten. The rearrangement links TRBV9 to TRBJ2-1, with 8 bases aligning to TRBD2. Trimming cost V 4 bases and J 0 bases; bases outside gene matches: 3. The CDR3 covers 15 residues. Looked up from germline, CDR1 is SGDLS and CDR2 is YYNGEE. CDR3 bases: TGTGCCAGCAGCTCAAGCGGGAGCTCCTACAATGAGCAGTTCTTC. Translation: CASSSSGSSYNEQFF.

The chain combines TRBV29-1 with TRBJ2-7; a weak D match, TRBD1 (5 bases). Germline CDR1 reads SQVTM; CDR2 reads ANQGSEA. Trimming pared 6 bases from V and 2 bases from J, leaving 17 bases between. The CDR3 runs to 14 residues. The CDR3 spells CSVGHKSSPYEQYF. Written as DNA, the CDR3 is TGCAGCGTGGGGCACAAGTCTAGTCCCTACGAGCAGTACTTC.